One T cell receptor beta chain is described in this entry. CDR3 length equals 13 residues. Germline assignment: CDR1 MNHEY and CDR2 SVGEGT. The V and J ends lost 1 base and 3 bases respectively, with 6 bases between them. The data stem from a study of blood T cell repertoires in COVID-19. Clones were sequenced by immunoSEQ multiplex PCR, and TCRdb holds only the in-frame ones, with some missing. This sample has over 150,000 clones; over 70% occur once, and the top ten carry roughly 2.9%. Sequenced material: peripheral blood. The clonotype was recovered from an older woman with acute or convalescent COVID-19. J is TRBJ1-1 and V is TRBV6-2 or TRBV6-3; D is undetermined. CDR3 region: CASSYLSYTEAFF. Here the CDR3 DNA reads TGTGCCAGCAGTTACTTGTCGTACACTGAAGCTTTCTTT.